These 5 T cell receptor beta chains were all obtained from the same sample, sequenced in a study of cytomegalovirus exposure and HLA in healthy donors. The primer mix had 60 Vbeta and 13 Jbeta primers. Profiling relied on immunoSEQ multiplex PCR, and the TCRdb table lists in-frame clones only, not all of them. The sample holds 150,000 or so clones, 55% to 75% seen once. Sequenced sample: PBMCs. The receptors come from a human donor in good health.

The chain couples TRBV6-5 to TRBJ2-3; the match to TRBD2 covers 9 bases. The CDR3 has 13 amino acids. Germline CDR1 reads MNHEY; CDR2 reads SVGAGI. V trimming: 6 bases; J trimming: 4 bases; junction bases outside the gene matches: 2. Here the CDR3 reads CASSRGGADTQYF. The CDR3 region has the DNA TGTGCCAGCAGCCGCGGGGGGGCAGATACGCAGTATTTT.

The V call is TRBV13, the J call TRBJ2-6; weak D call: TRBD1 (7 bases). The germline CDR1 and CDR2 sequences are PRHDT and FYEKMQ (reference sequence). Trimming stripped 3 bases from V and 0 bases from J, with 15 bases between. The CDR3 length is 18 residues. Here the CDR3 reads CASSFGRQGLSGANVLTF. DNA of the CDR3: TGTGCCAGCAGCTTCGGAAGACAGGGACTCTCTGGGGCCAACGTCCTGACTTTC.

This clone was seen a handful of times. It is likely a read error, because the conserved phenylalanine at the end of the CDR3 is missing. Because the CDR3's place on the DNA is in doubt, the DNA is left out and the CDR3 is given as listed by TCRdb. CDR3 sequence reads: CASSLGTDAPLM. The V and J genes are TRBV5-6 and TRBJ1-5; the table's D call TRBD1 went unverified against the DNA. Termini included, the CDR3 measures 12 amino acids. Germline CDR1 is SGHDT and CDR2 is YYEEEE.

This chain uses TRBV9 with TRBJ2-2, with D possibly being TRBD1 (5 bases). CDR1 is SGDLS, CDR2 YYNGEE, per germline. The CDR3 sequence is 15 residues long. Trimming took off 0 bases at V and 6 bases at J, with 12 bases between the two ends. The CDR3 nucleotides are TGTGCCAGCAGCGTAGAGGGCAGGGTTTCCGGGGAGCTGTTTTTT. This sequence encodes CASSVEGRVSGELFF. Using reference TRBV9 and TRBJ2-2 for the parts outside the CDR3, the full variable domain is DSGVTQTPKHLITATGQRVTLRCSPRSGDLSVYWYQQSLDQGLQFLIQYYNGEERAKGNILERFSAQQFPDLHSELNLSSLELGDSALYFCASSVEGRVSGELFFGEGSRLTVL.

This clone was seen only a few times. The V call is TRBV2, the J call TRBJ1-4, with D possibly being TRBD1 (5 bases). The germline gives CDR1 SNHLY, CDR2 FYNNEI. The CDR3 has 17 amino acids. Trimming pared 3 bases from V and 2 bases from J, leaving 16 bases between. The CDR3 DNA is TGTGCCAGCAGTGAGGCCAGGGTTGGTAGGACTAATGAAAAACTGTTTTTT. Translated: CASSEARVGRTNEKLFF.